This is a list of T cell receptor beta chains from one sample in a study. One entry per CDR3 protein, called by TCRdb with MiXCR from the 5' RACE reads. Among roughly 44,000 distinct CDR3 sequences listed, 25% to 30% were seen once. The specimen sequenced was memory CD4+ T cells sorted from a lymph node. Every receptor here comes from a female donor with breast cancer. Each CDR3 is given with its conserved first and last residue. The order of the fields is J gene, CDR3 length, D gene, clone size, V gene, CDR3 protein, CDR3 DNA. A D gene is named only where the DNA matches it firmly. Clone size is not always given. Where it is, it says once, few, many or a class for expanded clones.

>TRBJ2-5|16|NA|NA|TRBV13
CASSPRVPGGQETQYF
TGTGCCAGCAGCCCCCGGGTCCCCGGCGGACAAGAGACCCAGTACTTC
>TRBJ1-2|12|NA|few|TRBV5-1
CASSLGGFGYTF
TGCGCCAGCAGCTTGGGTGGGTTTGGCTACACCTTC
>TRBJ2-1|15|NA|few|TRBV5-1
CASSPREAGNNEQFF
TGCGCCAGCAGCCCACGTGAAGCGGGTAACAATGAGCAGTTCTTC
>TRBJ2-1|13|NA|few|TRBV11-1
CASSLETGKWQFF
TGTGCCAGCAGCTTAGAAACAGGGAAATGGCAGTTCTTC
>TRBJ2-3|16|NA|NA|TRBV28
CASSAPRQAIRDTQYF
TGTGCCAGCAGTGCCCCCAGACAGGCTATAAGGGATACGCAGTATTTT
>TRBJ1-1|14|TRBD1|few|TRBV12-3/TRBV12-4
CASTGLTGITEAFF
TGTGCCAGCACCGGCTTGACAGGGATTACTGAAGCTTTCTTT
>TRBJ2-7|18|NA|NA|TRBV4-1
CARTPRSLFGQSTYEQYF
TGCGCCAGAACCCCAAGAAGTCTTTTTGGCCAGTCGACATACGAGCAGTACTTC
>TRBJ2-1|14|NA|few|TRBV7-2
CASSPHRDTNEQFF
TGTGCCAGCAGCCCCCACCGGGACACCAATGAGCAGTTCTTC
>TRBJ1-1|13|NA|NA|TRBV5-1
CASSLGALAEAFF
TGCGCCAGCAGCTTGGGGGCTTTGGCTGAAGCTTTCTTT
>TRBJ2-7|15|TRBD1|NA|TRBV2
CASIRSGQSEYEQYF
TGTGCCAGCATCCGATCGGGACAGTCGGAGTACGAGCAGTACTTC
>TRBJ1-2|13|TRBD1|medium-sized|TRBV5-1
CASRTGATYGYTF
TGCGCCAGCAGGACAGGGGCGACCTATGGCTACACCTTC
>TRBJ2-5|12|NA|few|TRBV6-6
CASSGSGETQYF
TGTGCCAGCAGCGGGAGCGGAGAGACCCAGTACTTC
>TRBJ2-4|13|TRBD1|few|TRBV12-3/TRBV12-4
CASSFDRGDIQYF
TGTGCCAGCAGTTTCGACAGGGGGGACATTCAGTACTTC
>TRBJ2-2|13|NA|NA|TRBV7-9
CASRQGPTGSCFF
NA
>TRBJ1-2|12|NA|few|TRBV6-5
CASREANYGYTF
TGTGCCAGCAGGGAAGCTAACTATGGCTACACCTTC
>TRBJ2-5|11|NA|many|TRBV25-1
CASSPRETQYF
TGTGCCAGCAGCCCCAGGGAGACCCAGTACTTC
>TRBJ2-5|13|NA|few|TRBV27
CASSLAQAETQYF
TGTGCCAGCAGTTTAGCACAGGCAGAGACCCAGTACTTC
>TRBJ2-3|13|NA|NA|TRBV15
CATTRQYTDTQYF
TGTGCCACCACCAGACAGTACACAGATACGCAGTATTTT
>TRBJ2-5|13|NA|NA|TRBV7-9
CASSLGSSVFQYF
TGTGCCAGCAGCTTAGGGAGTAGCGTATTTCAGTACTTC
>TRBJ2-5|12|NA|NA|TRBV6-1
CASGGREETQYF
TGTGCCAGCGGGGGCAGAGAAGAGACCCAGTACTTC
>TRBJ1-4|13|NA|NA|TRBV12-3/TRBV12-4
CASRPRGEEKLFF
TGTGCCAGCAGGCCCAGAGGAGAGGAAAAACTGTTTTTT
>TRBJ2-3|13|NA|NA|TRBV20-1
CSALASGTDTQYF
TGCAGTGCTTTGGCTAGCGGCACAGATACGCAGTATTTT
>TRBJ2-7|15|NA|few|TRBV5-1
CASSLGTVKTYEQYF
TGCGCCAGCAGCTTGGGGACAGTAAAAACCTACGAGCAGTACTTC
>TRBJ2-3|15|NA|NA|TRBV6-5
CASSSLGPSTDTQYF
TGTGCCAGCAGTTCCCTCGGCCCCAGCACAGATACGCAGTATTTT
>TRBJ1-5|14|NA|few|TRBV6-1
CASTDWFSNQPQHF
TGTGCCAGTACGGATTGGTTTAGCAATCAGCCCCAGCATTTT
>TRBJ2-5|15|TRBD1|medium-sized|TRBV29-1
CSARPDSGGAKTQYF
TGCAGCGCCAGACCAGACTCAGGGGGCGCGAAGACCCAGTACTTC
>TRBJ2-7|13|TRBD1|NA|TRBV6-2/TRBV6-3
CASTTTGTYEQYF
TGTGCCAGCACCACGACAGGGACCTACGAGCAGTACTTC
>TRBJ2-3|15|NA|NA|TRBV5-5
CASSLALAEADTQYF
TGTGCCAGCAGCTTGGCACTAGCCGAGGCAGATACGCAGTATTTT
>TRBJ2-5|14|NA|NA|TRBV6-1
CARRRWGAQETQYF
TGTGCCAGGAGAAGATGGGGGGCCCAAGAGACCCAGTACTTC
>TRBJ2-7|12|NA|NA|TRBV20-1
CSAPDPSYEQYF
TGCAGTGCTCCCGACCCCTCCTACGAGCAGTACTTC
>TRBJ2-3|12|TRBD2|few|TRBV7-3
CASSPGGDTQYF
TGTGCCAGCAGCCCCGGGGGGGATACGCAGTATTTT
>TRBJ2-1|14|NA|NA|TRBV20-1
CSARGARSYNEQFF
TGCAGTGCTAGGGGGGCGCGCTCCTACAATGAGCAGTTCTTC
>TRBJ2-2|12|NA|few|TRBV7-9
CASSRNTGELFF
TGTGCCAGCAGCCGGAACACCGGGGAGCTGTTTTTT
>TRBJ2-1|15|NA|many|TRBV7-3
CASSSGTPLGHEQFF
TGTGCCAGCAGCTCTGGGACGCCTCTTGGGCATGAGCAGTTCTTC
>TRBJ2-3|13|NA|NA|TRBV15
CATSRDMRNTQYF
TGTGCCACCAGCAGAGATATGAGGAATACGCAGTATTTT
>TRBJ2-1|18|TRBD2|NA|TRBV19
CASSRDRVTSGRYNEQFF
TGTGCCAGTAGTAGGGACAGGGTAACTAGCGGGAGGTACAATGAGCAGTTCTTC
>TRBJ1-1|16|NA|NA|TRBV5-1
CASSLAPAGAGTEAFF
TGCGCCAGCAGCTTGGCTCCCGCAGGAGCGGGCACTGAAGCTTTCTTT
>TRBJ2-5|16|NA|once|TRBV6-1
CASSEGGALGGMNQYF
TGTGCCAGCAGTGAAGGGGGCGCTCTCGGAGGGATGAACCAGTACTTC
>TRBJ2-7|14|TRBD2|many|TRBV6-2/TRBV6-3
CASATSGGSYEQYF
TGTGCCAGCGCCACCAGCGGGGGCTCCTACGAGCAGTACTTC
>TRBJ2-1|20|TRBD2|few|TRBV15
CATSRDLVSGSGTVYSEQFF
TGTGCCACCAGCAGAGATTTGGTTAGCGGGAGCGGAACGGTCTACAGTGAGCAGTTCTTC
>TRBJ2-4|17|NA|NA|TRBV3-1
CASSVGTRAVPSGIQYF
TGTGCCAGCAGTGTGGGCACGAGGGCCGTCCCGTCGGGCATTCAGTACTTC
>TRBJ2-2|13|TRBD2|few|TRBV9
CASSPRGAGELFF
TGTGCCAGCAGCCCCCGGGGGGCCGGGGAGCTGTTTTTT
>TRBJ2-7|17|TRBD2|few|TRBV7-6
CASSSQRLVAGGAEQYF
TGTGCCAGCAGCTCCCAACGTTTGGTAGCGGGAGGAGCCGAGCAGTACTTC
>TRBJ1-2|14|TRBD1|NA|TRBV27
CASSSQGARYGYTF
TGTGCCAGCAGTTCTCAGGGGGCGCGATATGGCTACACCTTC
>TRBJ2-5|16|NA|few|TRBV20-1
CSARDWRVEMGETQYF
TGCAGTGCTAGAGATTGGCGTGTGGAAATGGGAGAGACCCAGTACTTC
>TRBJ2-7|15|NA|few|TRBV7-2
CASTPSYPNSYEQYF
TGTGCCAGCACCCCCTCTTATCCTAATTCCTACGAGCAGTACTTC
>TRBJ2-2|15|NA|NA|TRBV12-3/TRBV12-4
CASSPLALNTGELFF
TGTGCCAGCAGTCCCCTAGCGCTGAACACCGGGGAGCTGTTTTTT
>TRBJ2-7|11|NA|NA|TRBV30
CALTSSYEQYF
TGTGCCCTTACTAGCTCCTACGAGCAGTACTTC
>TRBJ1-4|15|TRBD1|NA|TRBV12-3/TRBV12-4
CASSLGDSSNEKLFF
TGTGCCAGCAGTTTGGGGGACAGTTCTAATGAAAAACTGTTTTTT